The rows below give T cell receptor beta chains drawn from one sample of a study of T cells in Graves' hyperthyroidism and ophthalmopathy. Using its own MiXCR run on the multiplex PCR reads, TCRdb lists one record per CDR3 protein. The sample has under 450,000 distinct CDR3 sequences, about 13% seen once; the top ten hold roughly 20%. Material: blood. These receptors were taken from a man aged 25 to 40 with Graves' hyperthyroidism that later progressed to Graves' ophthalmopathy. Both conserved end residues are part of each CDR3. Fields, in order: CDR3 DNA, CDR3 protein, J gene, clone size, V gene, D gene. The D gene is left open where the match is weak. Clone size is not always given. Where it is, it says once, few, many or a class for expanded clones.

DNA: TGTGCCAGCAGCACAAGGAAGGCGAGCTCCTATAATTCACCCCTCCACTTT; CDR3: CASSTRKASSYNSPLHF; J: TRBJ1-6; size: many; V: TRBV5-8; D: NA
DNA: TGTGCCAGCAGTTACTCGGGCATCCAAGAGACCCAGTACTTC; CDR3: CASSYSGIQETQYF; J: TRBJ2-5; size: many; V: TRBV6-5; D: NA
DNA: TGTGCCAGCAGAATCTCCACTTACACTGAAGCTTTCTTT; CDR3: CASRISTYTEAFF; J: TRBJ1-1; size: many; V: TRBV2; D: NA
DNA: TGTGCTAGTGGTTTAATGTGGGACGGGTCCGGGGAGCTGTTTTTT; CDR3: CASGLMWDGSGELFF; J: TRBJ2-2; size: many; V: TRBV12-5; D: NA
DNA: TGTGCCAGCAGTTCAGGCATTCATAGCAATCAGCCCCAGCATTTT; CDR3: CASSSGIHSNQPQHF; J: TRBJ1-5; size: few; V: TRBV6-5; D: NA
DNA: TGTGCCAGCAGCGGAACAGGGTCGGGCGGGGAGCTGTTTTTT; CDR3: CASSGTGSGGELFF; J: TRBJ2-2; size: few; V: TRBV9; D: NA
DNA: TGTGCCAGCAGCCCCCCAGCGGGGGCTGTCGTCTACAATGAGCAGTTCTTC; CDR3: CASSPPAGAVVYNEQFF; J: TRBJ2-1; size: NA; V: TRBV14; D: TRBD2
DNA: TGTGCCTGGAACAGGGACAGCAATCAGCCCCAGCATTTT; CDR3: CAWNRDSNQPQHF; J: TRBJ1-5; size: many; V: TRBV30; D: NA
DNA: TGCGCCAGCAGCCAAGACTCTCCGGACAGGGGTGGTGAAAAACTGTTTTTT; CDR3: CASSQDSPDRGGEKLFF; J: TRBJ1-4; size: many; V: TRBV4-1; D: TRBD1
DNA: TGCAGTGCTAGGGGACAGGGACAGGGTAACTATGGCTACACCTTC; CDR3: CSARGQGQGNYGYTF; J: TRBJ1-2; size: few; V: TRBV20-1; D: TRBD1
DNA: TGTGCCACCAGCAGAGAGGCCAGTCGTGGCACTGAAGCTTTCTTT; CDR3: CATSREASRGTEAFF; J: TRBJ1-1; size: NA; V: TRBV15; D: NA
DNA: TGTGCCAGCAGCTTAGTTAACTCCGGGGAGCTGTTTTTT; CDR3: CASSLVNSGELFF; J: TRBJ2-2; size: NA; V: TRBV7-2; D: NA
DNA: TGCAGCGTAAAACTAGCGGGGGGCACAGATACGCAGTATTTT; CDR3: CSVKLAGGTDTQYF; J: TRBJ2-3; size: few; V: TRBV29-1; D: TRBD2
DNA: TGTGCCAGCAGTGCGACTGGAGAGACCCAGTACTTC; CDR3: CASSATGETQYF; J: TRBJ2-5; size: many; V: TRBV12-3/TRBV12-4; D: NA
DNA: TGTGCCAGCAGTCCCTCTTCGGGGGGAAACAATGAGCAGTTCTTC; CDR3: CASSPSSGGNNEQFF; J: TRBJ2-1; size: many; V: TRBV12-3/TRBV12-4; D: TRBD2
DNA: TGTGCCAGCAGCTTAACGACAGGGGTCGGAGATACGCAGTATTTT; CDR3: CASSLTTGVGDTQYF; J: TRBJ2-3; size: many; V: TRBV7-3; D: TRBD1
DNA: TGCGCCAGCAGGGACACGGAGAGTGAGCCCCAGCATTTT; CDR3: CASRDTESEPQHF; J: TRBJ1-5; size: NA; V: TRBV5-1; D: NA